The 8 T cell receptor beta chains given below trace back to one sample, sequenced in a study of T cell changes during pregnancy in multiple sclerosis. Measured with immunoSEQ multiplex PCR; TCRdb has only the in-frame clones, and not every one. The table lists 60,000 to 70,000 clones, roughly nine tenths of them singletons. The material was peripheral blood, obtained in the second trimester of pregnancy. The receptors were sampled from a female donor with multiple sclerosis, enrolled in a pregnancy study.

The chain combines TRBV5-1 with TRBJ1-1; D remains unclear. This CDR3 contains 16 residues. Germline-derived CDR1 and CDR2 are SGHRS and YFSETQ. Trimming pared 0 bases from V and 4 bases from J, leaving 16 bases between. The CDR3 region is CASSLASGRGGTEAFF. The CDR3 DNA reads TGCGCCAGCAGCTTGGCCTCGGGGAGAGGAGGCACTGAAGCTTTCTTT.

The V and J genes are TRBV10-3 and TRBJ1-1; tentative D call: TRBD1 (6 bases). Per germline, CDR1 ENHRY and CDR2 SYGVKD. The V end lost 10 bases, the J end lost 0 bases, and 18 bases lay between the germline ends. CDR3 size: 15 residues. The CDR3 region is CATRPGWDMNTEAFF. The CDR3 DNA follows: TGTGCCACCCGGCCCGGGTGGGACATGAACACTGAAGCTTTCTTT.

This clone was recorded only once. The chain uses TRBV4-1 and TRBJ2-7; TRBD1 aligns across 10 bases. The CDR3 has 15 residues. The junction had 4 bases not matched to a gene; V was cut back by 0 bases and J by 5 bases. Germline assignment: CDR1 MGHRA and CDR2 YSYEKL. The CDR3 region has the DNA TGCGCCAGCAGCCAAGAGGGGGACAGGGGACACGAGCAGTACTTC. It specifies CASSQEGDRGHEQYF.

The V gene is TRBV19, the J gene TRBJ2-7; D might be TRBD1 (6 bases). From germline, CDR1 is LNHDA and CDR2 SQIVND (reference sequence). The CDR3 has 17 amino acids. V dropped 1 base and J dropped 0 bases, with 16 bases sitting between them. The CDR3 reads CASSIAGPGEYSYEQYF. CDR3 in DNA: TGTGCCAGTAGTATAGCCGGGCCAGGGGAGTACTCCTACGAGCAGTACTTC. The full variable domain, completed using reference TRBV19 and TRBJ2-7, is DGGITQSPKYLFRKEGQNVTLSCEQNLNHDAMYWYRQDPGQGLRLIYYSQIVNDFQKGDIAEGYSVSREKKESFPLTVTSAQKNPTAFYLCASSIAGPGEYSYEQYFGPGTRLTVT.

The CDR3: CASSLGTGRSNQPQHF. For the CDR3, the DNA is TGTGCCAGCAGCTTAGGGACAGGGAGATCCAATCAGCCCCAGCATTTT. This sequence joins TRBV7-2 and TRBJ1-5, with 8 bases matching TRBD1. Germline trimming cut 1 base from V and 3 bases from J; bases unmatched to any gene: 5. Germline values: CDR1 SGHTA, CDR2 FQGNSA. The CDR3 runs 16 residues. Full variable domain (rest looked up from reference TRBV7-2 and TRBJ1-5): GAGVSQSPSNKVTEKGKDVELRCDPISGHTALYWYRQSLGQGLEFLIYFQGNSAPDKSGLPSDRFSAERTGGSVSTLTIQRTQQEDSAVYLCASSLGTGRSNQPQHFGDGTRLSIL.

The V and J genes are TRBV7-2 and TRBJ2-7; 11 bases fit TRBD2. This CDR3 is 17 amino acids long. Germline V gene lookup returns CDR1 SGHTA and CDR2 FQGNSA. The V gene end was trimmed by 2 bases and the J gene end by 2 bases; junction bases not matched to a gene: 8. The CDR3 DNA reads TGTGCCAGCAGCTTATTTGGACTAGCGGGTCCCCCCTACGAGCAGTACTTC. Amino acid sequence: CASSLFGLAGPPYEQYF.

The V call is TRBV7-9, the J call TRBJ2-2; 8 bases are a match to TRBD1. The CDR3 spans 19 residues. Germline-derived CDR1 and CDR2 are SEHNR and FQNEAQ (reference sequence). J was trimmed by 0 bases and V by 8 bases; bases with no gene match: 17. CDR3 in amino acids: CASALRGTGDFSNTGELFF. The CDR3 DNA reads as TGTGCCAGCGCGCTTCGGGGGACAGGCGATTTTTCGAACACCGGGGAGCTGTTTTTT.

This chain connects TRBV4-2 to TRBJ1-1, with 7 bases lining up with TRBD1. Trimming at V came to 4 bases and at J to 2 bases, leaving 10 bases not matched to a gene. The CDR3 totals 16 residues. Germline-derived CDR1 and CDR2 are LGHNA and YNFKEQ. CDR3 region: CASSRLGQDFNTEAFF. For the CDR3, the DNA is TGTGCCAGCAGCCGCCTAGGACAGGACTTTAACACTGAAGCTTTCTTT.